The entry that follows covers one TCR beta chain sequence. This sample stems from a study of shared clonotypes between healthy human individuals. Between the trimmed V and J ends, which lost 6 bases and 0 bases, there was a span of 18 bases. CDR1 and CDR2 from the germline V gene are MDHEN and SYDVKM. The CDR3 runs to 16 residues. In the authors' methods: ImmunoSEQ only sent back junction sequences with no quality scores, so filtering was done differently. Sequencing was performed with immunoSEQ multiplex PCR; in TCRdb, only in-frame clones are kept and a portion is missing. D and trimming were read from the DNA, whereas the V and J calls and clone size are those reported in that table. The table shows some 1,100,000 clones, with approximately 78% occurring only once.

This receptor was identified in a man between 18 and 29 years old in good health. Some clones in this sample may be carry-over from other donors' samples. Sequenced input: memory CD4+ T cells from PBMCs. As to subset: CD45RA-negative fraction. The J gene is TRBJ2-7, the V gene TRBV28, with D perhaps TRBD1 or TRBD2 (6 bases each). CDR3 loop: CASRLGGPSSSYEQYF. The CDR3 DNA sequence: TGTGCCAGCAGGTTAGGGGGGCCGTCGAGCTCCTACGAGCAGTACTTC.